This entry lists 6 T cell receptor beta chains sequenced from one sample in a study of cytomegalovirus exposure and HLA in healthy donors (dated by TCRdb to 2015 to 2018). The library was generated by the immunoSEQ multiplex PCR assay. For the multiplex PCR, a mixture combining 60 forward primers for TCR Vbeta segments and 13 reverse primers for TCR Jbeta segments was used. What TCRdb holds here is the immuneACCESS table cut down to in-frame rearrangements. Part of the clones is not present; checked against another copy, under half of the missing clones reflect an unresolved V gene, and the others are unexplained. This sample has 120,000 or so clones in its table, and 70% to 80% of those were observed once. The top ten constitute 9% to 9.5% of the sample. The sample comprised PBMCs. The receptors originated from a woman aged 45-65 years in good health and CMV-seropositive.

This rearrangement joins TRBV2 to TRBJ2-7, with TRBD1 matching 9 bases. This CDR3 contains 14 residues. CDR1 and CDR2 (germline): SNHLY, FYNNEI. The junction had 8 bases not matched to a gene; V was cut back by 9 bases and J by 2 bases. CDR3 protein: CASQLQGAAYEQYF. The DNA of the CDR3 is TGTGCCAGTCAATTACAGGGGGCCGCCTACGAGCAGTACTTC.

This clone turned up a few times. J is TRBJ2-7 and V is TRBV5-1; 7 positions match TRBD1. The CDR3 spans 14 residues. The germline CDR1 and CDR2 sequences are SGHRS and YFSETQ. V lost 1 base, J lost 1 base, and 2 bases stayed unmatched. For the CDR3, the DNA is TGCGCCAGCAGCTTGTCAGGGGGTTCCTACGAGCAGTACTTC. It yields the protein CASSLSGGSYEQYF.

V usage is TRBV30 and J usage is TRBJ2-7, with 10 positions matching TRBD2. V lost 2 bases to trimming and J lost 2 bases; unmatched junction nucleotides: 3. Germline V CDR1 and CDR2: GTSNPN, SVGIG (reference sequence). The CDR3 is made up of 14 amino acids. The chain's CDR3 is CAWSRAGGAYEQYF. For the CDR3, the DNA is TGTGCCTGGAGTAGAGCGGGAGGGGCCTACGAGCAGTACTTC.

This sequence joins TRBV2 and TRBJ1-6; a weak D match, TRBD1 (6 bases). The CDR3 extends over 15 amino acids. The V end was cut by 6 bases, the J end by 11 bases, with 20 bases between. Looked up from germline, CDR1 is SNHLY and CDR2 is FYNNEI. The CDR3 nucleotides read TGTGCCAGCAGCTACCATCTGACAGGCGATCCACCCCTCCACTTT. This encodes CASSYHLTGDPPLHF.

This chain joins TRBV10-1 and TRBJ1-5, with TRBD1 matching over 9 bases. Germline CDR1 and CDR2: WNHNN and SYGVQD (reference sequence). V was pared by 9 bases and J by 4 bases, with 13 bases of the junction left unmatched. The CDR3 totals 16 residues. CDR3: CASSGEGTGNNQPQHF. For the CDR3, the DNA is TGCGCCAGTTCTGGGGAGGGGACAGGGAATAATCAGCCCCAGCATTTT.

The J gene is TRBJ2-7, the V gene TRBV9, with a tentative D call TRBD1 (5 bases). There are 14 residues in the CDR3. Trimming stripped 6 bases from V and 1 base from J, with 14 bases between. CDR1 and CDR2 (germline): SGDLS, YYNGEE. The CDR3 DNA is TGTGCCAGCACCCCCCGGGCAGGGTCCTACGAGCAGTACTTC. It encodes CASTPRAGSYEQYF.